The source of this TCR beta chain is a study of blood T cell repertoires in COVID-19 (TCRdb year 2020). Describing the broader study: The collaborator samples originated in the United States, Italy and Spain and spanned the acute and convalescent phases of COVID-19. The prospective study material was composed of cDNA or gDNA derived from T cells, B-cell-depleted T cells, or PBMCs. Deeply sampled blood TCRbeta repertoires from subjects exposed to, actively infected with, or recovered from COVID-19 were included in the dataset. The repertoires were released in a freely available public database meant as a resource for research on the immune response to SARS-CoV-2. Samples came from the ongoing ImmuneRACE study (first 160 participants) plus 1,254 subjects from 6 global collaborators. Nearly every sample came with metadata listing a de-identified subject ID, COVID-19 status, age in years and sex. Where HLA class I and class II types were available, the types were taken from metadata supplied by the sample provider, not from assay-based typing.

What the authors observed across the whole study: The quantity of clinical and demographic metadata differed by source and by participant and was supplied without curation.

In Seattle, one collaborating source enrolled patients while the infection was active and tracked those patients longitudinally over the course of disease. Collaborating institutions collected whole blood in K2EDTA tubes following their own protocols. For TCRbeta analysis, collaborator samples were shipped as frozen whole blood, as isolated PBMCs, or as DNA extracted from either sample type. TCRbeta CDR3 regions were amplified from genomic DNA using the immunoSEQ Assay, a bias-controlled multiplex PCR. The authors' pipeline ran thus. Nucleated cell counts per sample were estimated from amplification of reference gene primers within the assay. To quantify the absolute abundance of each unique TCRbeta CDR3 rearrangement, sequence reads were collapsed and filtered. Productive Simpson clonality was computed per sample as the square root of Simpson's diversity index over productive rearrangements. Here the immuneACCESS table is served through TCRdb, limited to in-frame sequences with V and J called. Missing clones are a known gap in these copies; in checked studies unresolved V genes cover under half, and the rest lacks a known reason. V, J and clone size reflect that table, while D and trimming were determined from the DNA. Recorded for this sample are approximately 210,000 clones; approximately 90% of them occurred a single time. Approximately 10% of the sample rests with the top ten.

This clone was detected only once. Its antigen is still unknown. The record has no base qualities; no much larger clone is one base away. The germline V gene encodes CDR1 PRHDT and CDR2 FYEKMQ (reference sequence). The CDR3 goes from the cysteine to the phenylalanine over 15 residues. CDR3 DNA only is kept here, 45 bases in frame from base 1. V is reduced by 4 bases and J by 3 bases, leaving a spacing of 13 bases between them. This TCR derives from a man in his fifties or sixties with COVID-19, enrolled during active disease. Source material: peripheral blood. The rearrangement combines TRBV13 with TRBJ2-1, with a weak D call of TRBD1 (6 bases match). Here the CDR3 is given as CASSYRVGGYNEQFF. At the DNA level, the sequence is TGTGCCAGCAGCTACAGGGTAGGCGGCTACAATGAGCAGTTCTTC. Here the CDR3 is joined to the reference TRBV13 and TRBJ2-1 genes, and the full variable domain is: AAGVIQSPRHLIKEKRETATLKCYPIPRHDTVYWYQQGPGQDPQFLISFYEKMQSDKGSIPDRFSAQQFSDYHSELNMSSLELGDSALYFCASSYRVGGYNEQFFGPGTRLTVL.